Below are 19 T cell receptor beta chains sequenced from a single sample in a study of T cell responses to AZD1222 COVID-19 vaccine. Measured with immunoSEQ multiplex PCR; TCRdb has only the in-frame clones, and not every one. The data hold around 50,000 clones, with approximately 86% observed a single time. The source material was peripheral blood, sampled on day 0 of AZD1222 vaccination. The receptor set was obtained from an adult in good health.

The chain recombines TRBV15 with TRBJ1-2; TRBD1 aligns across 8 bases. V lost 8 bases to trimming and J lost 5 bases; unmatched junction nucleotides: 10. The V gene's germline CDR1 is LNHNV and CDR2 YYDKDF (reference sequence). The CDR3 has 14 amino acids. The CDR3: CATSQDRVGYGYTF. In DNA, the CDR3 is TGTGCCACCTCTCAGGACAGGGTCGGGTATGGCTACACCTTC.

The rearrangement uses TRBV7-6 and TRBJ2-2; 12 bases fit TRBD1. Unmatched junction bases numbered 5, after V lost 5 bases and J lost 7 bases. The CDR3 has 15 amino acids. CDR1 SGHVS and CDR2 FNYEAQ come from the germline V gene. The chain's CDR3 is CASSPGQGADGELFF. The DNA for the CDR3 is TGTGCCAGCAGCCCGGGACAGGGGGCGGACGGGGAGCTGTTTTTT.

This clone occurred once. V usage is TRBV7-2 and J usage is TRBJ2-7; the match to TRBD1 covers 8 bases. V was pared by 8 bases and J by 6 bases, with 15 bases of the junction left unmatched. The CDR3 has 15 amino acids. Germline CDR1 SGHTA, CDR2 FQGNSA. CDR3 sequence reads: CASQFRQGWAREQYF. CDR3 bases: TGTGCCAGCCAATTCCGACAGGGGTGGGCGCGCGAGCAGTACTTC. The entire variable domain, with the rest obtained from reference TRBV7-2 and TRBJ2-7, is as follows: GAGVSQSPSNKVTEKGKDVELRCDPISGHTALYWYRQSLGQGLEFLIYFQGNSAPDKSGLPSDRFSAERTGGSVSTLTIQRTQQEDSAVYLCASQFRQGWAREQYFGPGTRLTVT.

The CDR3 DNA is TGTGCCAGCAGCCCTCAGGGGAGGGCTGAAGCTTTCTTT. The encoded protein is CASSPQGRAEAFF. The chain employs TRBV3-1 (or the pseudogene TRBV3-2) and TRBJ1-1; D is perhaps TRBD1 (6 bases). Between the trimmed V and J ends, which lost 4 bases and 6 bases, there was a span of 12 bases. CDR1 LGHDT and CDR2 YNNKEL come from the germline V gene (reference sequence). The CDR3 is 13 amino acids.

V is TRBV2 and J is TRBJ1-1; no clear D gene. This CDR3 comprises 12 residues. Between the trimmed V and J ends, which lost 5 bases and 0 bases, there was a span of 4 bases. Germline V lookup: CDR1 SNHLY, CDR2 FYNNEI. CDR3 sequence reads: CASSRMNTEAFF. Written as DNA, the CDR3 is TGTGCCAGCAGTAGGATGAACACTGAAGCTTTCTTT.

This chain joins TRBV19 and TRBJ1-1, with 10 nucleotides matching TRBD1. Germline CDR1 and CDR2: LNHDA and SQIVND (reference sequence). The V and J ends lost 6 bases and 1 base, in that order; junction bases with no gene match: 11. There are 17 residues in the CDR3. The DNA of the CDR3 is TGTGCCAGTAGGCCGGGACAGGGGAGGTATTCGAACACTGAAGCTTTCTTT. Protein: CASRPGQGRYSNTEAFF.

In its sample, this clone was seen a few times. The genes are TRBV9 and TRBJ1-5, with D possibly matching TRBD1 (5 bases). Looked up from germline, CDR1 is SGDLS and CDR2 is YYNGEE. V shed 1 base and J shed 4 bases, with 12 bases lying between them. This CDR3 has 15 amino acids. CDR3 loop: CASSVSSGINQPQHF. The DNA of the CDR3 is TGTGCCAGCAGCGTATCTTCAGGGATTAATCAGCCCCAGCATTTT.

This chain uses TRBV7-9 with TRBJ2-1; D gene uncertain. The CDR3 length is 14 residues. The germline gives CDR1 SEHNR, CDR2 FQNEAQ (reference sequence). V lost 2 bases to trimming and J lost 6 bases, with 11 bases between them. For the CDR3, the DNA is TGTGCCAGCAGCTTACTGGAGTTTGGCAATGAGCAGTTCTTC. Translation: CASSLLEFGNEQFF. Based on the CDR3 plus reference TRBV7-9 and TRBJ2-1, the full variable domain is DTGVSQNPRHKITKRGQNVTFRCDPISEHNRLYWYRQTLGQGPEFLTYFQNEAQLEKSRLLSDRFSAERPKGSFSTLEIQRTEQGDSAMYLCASSLLEFGNEQFFGPGTRLTVL.

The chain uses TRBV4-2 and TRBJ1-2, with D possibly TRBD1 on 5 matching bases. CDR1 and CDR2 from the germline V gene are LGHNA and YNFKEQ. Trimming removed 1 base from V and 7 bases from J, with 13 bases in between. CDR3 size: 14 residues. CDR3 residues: CASSQGGGPGGYTF. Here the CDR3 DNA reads TGTGCCAGCAGCCAAGGGGGCGGCCCGGGTGGCTACACCTTC.

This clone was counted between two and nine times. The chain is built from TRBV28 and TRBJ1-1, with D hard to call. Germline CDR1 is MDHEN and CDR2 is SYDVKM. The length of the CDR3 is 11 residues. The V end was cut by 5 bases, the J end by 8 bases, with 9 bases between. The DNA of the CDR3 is TGTGCCAGCAGTCCAAATCGAGAAGCTTTCTTT. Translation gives CASSPNREAFF.

The CDR3 sequence: CASSLDVVPHEQFF. The CDR3, as DNA: TGTGCCAGCAGCTTAGACGTTGTTCCCCATGAGCAGTTCTTC. The chain joins TRBV7-2 to TRBJ2-1; D is unresolved. CDR3 length: 14 amino acids. CDR1 and CDR2 (germline): SGHTA, FQGNSA. The ends were cut back, 1 base at V and 8 bases at J, with 12 bases in the middle.

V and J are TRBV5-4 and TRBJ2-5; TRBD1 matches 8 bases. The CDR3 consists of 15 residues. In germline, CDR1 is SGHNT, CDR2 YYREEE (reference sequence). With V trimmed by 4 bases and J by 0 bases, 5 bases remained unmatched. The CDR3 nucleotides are TGTGCCAGCAGCACCCGACAGGGGCACCAAGAGACCCAGTACTTC. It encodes CASSTRQGHQETQYF.

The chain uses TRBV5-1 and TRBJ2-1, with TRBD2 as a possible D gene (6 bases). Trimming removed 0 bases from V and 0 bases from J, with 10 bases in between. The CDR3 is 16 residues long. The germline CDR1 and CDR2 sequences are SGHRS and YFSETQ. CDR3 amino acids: CASSLVPGSSYNEQFF. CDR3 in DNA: TGCGCCAGCAGCTTGGTCCCCGGGAGCTCCTACAATGAGCAGTTCTTC.

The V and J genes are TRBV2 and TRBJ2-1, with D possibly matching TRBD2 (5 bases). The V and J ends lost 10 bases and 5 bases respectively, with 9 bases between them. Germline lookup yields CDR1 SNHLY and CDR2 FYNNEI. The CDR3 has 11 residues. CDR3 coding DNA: TGTGCCACCGGAGGCGACAATGAGCAGTTCTTC. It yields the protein CATGGDNEQFF.

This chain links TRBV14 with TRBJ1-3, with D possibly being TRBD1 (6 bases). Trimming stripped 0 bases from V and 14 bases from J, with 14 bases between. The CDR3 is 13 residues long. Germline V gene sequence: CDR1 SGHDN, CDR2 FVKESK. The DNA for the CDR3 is TGTGCCAGCAGCCAAGATCACGGGGGGCGATTATATTTT. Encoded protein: CASSQDHGGRLYF.

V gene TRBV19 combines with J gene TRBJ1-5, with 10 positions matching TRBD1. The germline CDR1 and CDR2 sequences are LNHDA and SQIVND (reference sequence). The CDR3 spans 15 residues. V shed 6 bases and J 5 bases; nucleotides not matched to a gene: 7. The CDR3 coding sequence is TGTGCCAGTAGCGCCTCCGGGACAGGGGATCAGCCCCAGCATTTT. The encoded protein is CASSASGTGDQPQHF.

The CDR3 sequence is CASSRDPGLAQETQYF. The CDR3 DNA sequence: TGTGCCAGCAGCCGGGACCCCGGCCTCGCCCAAGAGACCCAGTACTTC. The chain employs TRBV5-4 and TRBJ2-5, with D possibly being TRBD1 or TRBD2 (5 bases each). CDR1 is SGHNT and CDR2 is YYREEE in the germline V gene (reference sequence). Trimming pared 4 bases from V and 1 base from J, leaving 17 bases between. CDR3 length equals 16 residues.

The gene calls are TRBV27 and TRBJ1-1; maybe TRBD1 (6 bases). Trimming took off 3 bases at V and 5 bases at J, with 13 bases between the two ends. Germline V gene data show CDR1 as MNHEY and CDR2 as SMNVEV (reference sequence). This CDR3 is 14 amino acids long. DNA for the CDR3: TGTGCCAGCAGTTTGGGGGGGGCCGGGACTGAAGCTTTCTTT. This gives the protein CASSLGGAGTEAFF.

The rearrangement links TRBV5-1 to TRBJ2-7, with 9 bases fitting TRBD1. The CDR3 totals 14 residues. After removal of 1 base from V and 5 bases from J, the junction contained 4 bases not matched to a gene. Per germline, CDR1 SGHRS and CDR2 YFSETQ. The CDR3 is CASSLRDRVDEQYF. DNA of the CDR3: TGCGCCAGCAGCTTGCGGGACAGGGTCGACGAGCAGTACTTC.